The 2 T cell receptor beta chains below come from one sample, sequenced in a study of T cells after posttransplantation cyclophosphamide. Clones were read by immunoSEQ multiplex PCR, and TCRdb kept only the in-frame ones, dropping some. This sample has 41,000 or so clones, each found more than once. Sequencing used PBMCs. Source of these receptors: a man aged 25-45 years in good health and a related stem cell transplant donor.

This clone turned up a few times. V is TRBV4-2 and J is TRBJ2-3; no clear D gene. CDR1 is LGHNA, CDR2 YNFKEQ, per germline. With 0 bases removed from V and 0 bases from J, the gap between germline ends came to 7 bases. CDR3 length equals 15 residues. CDR3 loop: CASSQDPISTDTQYF. The CDR3 DNA follows: TGTGCCAGCAGCCAAGACCCAATTAGCACAGATACGCAGTATTTT.

This clone was found many times. The CDR3 spells CASSPRTGAGTGELFF. The CDR3, as DNA: TGTGCCAGCAGCCCCCGGACAGGGGCCGGGACCGGGGAGCTGTTTTTT. This sequence joins TRBV5-4 and TRBJ2-2; TRBD1 agrees at 9 bases. The V and J ends lost 4 bases and 5 bases, in that order; junction bases with no gene match: 9. The CDR3 is 16 residues long. Germline loops: CDR1 SGHNT, CDR2 YYREEE (reference sequence).